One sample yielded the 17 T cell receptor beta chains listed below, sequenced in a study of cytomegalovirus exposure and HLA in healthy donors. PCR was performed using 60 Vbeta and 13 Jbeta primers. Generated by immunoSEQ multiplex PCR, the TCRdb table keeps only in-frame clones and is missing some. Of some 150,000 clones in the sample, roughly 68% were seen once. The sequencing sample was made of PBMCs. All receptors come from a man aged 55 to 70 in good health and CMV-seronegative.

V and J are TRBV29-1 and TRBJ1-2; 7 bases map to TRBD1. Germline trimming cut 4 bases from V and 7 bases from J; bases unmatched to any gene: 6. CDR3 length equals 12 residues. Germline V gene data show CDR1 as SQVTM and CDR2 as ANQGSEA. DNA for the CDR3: TGCAGCGTTGGGCCGACAGGGACTGGCTACACCTTC. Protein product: CSVGPTGTGYTF.

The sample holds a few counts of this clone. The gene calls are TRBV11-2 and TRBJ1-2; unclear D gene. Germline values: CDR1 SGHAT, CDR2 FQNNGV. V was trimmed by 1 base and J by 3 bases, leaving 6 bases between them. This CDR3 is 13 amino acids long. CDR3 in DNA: TGTGCCAGCAGCTTAGGGCAGGACTATGGCTACACCTTC. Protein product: CASSLGQDYGYTF.

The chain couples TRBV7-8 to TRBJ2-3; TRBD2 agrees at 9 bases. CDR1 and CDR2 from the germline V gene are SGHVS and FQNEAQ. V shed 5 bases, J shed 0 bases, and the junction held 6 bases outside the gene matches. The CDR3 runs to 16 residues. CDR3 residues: CASSPGTSRSTDTQYF. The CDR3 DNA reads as TGTGCCAGCAGCCCCGGGACTAGCAGAAGCACAGATACGCAGTATTTT.

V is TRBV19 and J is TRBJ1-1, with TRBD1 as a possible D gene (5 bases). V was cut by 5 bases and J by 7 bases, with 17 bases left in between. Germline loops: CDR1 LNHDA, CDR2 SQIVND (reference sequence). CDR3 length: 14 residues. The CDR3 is CASSPGLRVSEAFF. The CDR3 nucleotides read TGTGCCAGTAGTCCGGGACTCCGAGTCAGTGAAGCTTTCTTT.

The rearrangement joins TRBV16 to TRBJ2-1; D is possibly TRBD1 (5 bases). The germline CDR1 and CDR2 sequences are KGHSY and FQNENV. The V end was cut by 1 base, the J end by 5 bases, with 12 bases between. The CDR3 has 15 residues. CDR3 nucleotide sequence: TGTGCCAGCAGCCAATTGCAGGGCACGGACAATGAGCAGTTCTTC. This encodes CASSQLQGTDNEQFF.

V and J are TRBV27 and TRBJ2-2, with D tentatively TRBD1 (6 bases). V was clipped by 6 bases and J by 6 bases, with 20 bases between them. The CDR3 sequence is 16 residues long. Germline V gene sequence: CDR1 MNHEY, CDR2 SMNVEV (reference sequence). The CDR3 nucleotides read TGTGCCAGCAGCCCCCACCGGACAGAATCCCCCGGGGAGCTGTTTTTT. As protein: CASSPHRTESPGELFF.

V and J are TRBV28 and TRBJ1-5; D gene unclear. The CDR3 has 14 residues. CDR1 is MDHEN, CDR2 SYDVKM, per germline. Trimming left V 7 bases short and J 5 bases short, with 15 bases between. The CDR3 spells CASTSAAAYQPQHF. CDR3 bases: TGTGCCAGCACCTCAGCGGCAGCCTATCAGCCCCAGCATTTT.

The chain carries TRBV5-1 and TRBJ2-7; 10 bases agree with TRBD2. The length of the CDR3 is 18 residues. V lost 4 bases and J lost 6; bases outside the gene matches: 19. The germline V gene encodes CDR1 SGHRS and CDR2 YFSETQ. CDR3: CASSLTHMTSGQVSEQYF. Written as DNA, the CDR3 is TGCGCCAGCAGCCTGACTCATATGACTAGCGGGCAAGTCTCCGAGCAGTACTTC. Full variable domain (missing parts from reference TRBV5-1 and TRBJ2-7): KAGVTQTPRYLIKTRGQQVTLSCSPISGHRSVSWYQQTPGQGLQFLFEYFSETQRNKGNFPGRFSGRQFSNSRSEMNVSTLELGDSALYLCASSLTHMTSGQVSEQYFGPGTRLTVT.

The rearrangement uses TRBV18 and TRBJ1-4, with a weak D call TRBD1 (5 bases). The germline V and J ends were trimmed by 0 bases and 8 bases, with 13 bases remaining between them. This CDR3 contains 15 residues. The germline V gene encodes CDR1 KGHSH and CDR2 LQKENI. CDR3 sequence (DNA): TGTGCCAGCTCACCACCTGCGGGGGGAGAGGAAAAACTGTTTTTT. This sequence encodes CASSPPAGGEEKLFF.

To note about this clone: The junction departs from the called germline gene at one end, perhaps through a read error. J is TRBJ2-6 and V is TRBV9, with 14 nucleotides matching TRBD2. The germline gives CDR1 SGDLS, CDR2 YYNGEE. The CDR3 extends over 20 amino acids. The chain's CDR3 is CASSDTSGLAGESGANVLAF. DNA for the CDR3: TGTGCCAGCAGCGATACGTCGGGACTAGCGGGAGAGTCTGGGGCCAACGTCCTGGCTTTC. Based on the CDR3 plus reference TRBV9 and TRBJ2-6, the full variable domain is DSGVTQTPKHLITATGQRVTLRCSPRSGDLSVYWYQQSLDQGLQFLIQYYNGEERAKGNILERFSAQQFPDLHSELNLSSLELGDSALYFCASSDTSGLAGESGANVLAFGAGSRLTVL.

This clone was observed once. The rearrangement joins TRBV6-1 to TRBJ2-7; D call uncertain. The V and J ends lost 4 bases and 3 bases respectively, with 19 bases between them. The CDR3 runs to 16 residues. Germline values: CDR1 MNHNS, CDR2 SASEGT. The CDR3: CASSVEFGLSGYEQYF. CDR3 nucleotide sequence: TGTGCCAGCAGTGTCGAGTTTGGCCTCTCGGGCTACGAGCAGTACTTC.

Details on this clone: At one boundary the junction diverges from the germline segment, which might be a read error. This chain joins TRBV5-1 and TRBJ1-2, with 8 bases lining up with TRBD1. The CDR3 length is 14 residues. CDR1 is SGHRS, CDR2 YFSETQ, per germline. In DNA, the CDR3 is TGCGCCAGCAGCTTATCAGGGGGCGCTGGGGGCTACCCCTTC. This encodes CASSLSGGAGGYPF.

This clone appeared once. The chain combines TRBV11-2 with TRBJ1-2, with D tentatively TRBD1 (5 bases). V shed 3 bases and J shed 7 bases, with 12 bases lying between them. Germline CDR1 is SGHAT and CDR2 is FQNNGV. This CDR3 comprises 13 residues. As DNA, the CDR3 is TGTGCCAGCAGCTTGGCAGGGCGCGGTGGCTACACCTTC. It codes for CASSLAGRGGYTF. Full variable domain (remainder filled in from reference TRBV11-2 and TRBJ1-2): EAGVAQSPRYKIIEKRQSVAFWCNPISGHATLYWYQQILGQGPKLLIQFQNNGVVDDSQLPKDRFSAERLKGVDSTLKIQPAKLEDSAVYLCASSLAGRGGYTFGSGTRLTVV.

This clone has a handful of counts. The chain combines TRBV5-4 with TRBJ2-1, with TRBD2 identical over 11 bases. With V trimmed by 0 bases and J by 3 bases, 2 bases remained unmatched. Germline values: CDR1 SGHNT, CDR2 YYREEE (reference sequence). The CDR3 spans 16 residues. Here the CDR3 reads CASSLELAGGYNEQFF. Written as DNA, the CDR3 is TGTGCCAGCAGCTTGGAGCTAGCGGGGGGCTACAATGAGCAGTTCTTC.

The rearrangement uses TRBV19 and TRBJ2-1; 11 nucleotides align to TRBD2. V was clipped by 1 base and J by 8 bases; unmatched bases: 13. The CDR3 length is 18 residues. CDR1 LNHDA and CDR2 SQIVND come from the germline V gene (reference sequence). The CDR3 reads CASSIVHSGRAFADEQFF. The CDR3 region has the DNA TGTGCCAGTAGTATAGTTCATAGCGGGAGGGCCTTCGCGGATGAGCAGTTCTTC.

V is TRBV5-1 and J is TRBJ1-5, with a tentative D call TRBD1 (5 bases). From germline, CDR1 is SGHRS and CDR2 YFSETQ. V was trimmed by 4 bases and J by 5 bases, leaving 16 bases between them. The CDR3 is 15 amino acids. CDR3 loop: CASSPRGLGDQPQHF. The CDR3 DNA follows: TGCGCCAGCAGCCCGCGGGGACTTGGCGATCAGCCCCAGCATTTT.

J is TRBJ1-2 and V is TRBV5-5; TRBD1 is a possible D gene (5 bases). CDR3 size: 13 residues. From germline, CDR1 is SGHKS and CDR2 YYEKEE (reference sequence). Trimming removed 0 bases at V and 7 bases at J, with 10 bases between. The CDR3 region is CASSLVPGVGYTF. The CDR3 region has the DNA TGTGCCAGCAGCTTGGTACCGGGGGTTGGCTACACCTTC.